This T cell receptor (beta chain) emerged from a study of shared clonotypes between healthy human individuals. As regards this clone: Its antigen is unknown. One end of the junction is discordant with germline, which a read error may explain.

Every subset had its genomic DNA shared out evenly among several immunoSEQ plates. Data came from immunoSEQ multiplex PCR; TCRdb stores just in-frame clones and leaves some out. Of some 1.1 million clones listed, approximately 75% are singletons. Regarding the study as a whole: The sampled material consisted only of blood, and tissue repertoires are likely to differ. An effect of sequencing depth on clonotype sharing among donors was expected.

The sequenced sample consisted of memory CD4+ T cells from PBMCs. Indicated subset: CD45RA-negative fraction. This clonotype was obtained from a man aged 18 to 30 in good health. Some clones in this sample may be carry-over from other donors' samples.

CDR3 sequence: CPQDYGYTF. The CDR3 DNA is TGCCCTCAGGACTATGGCTACACCTTC. The J gene is TRBJ1-2, the V gene TRBV27, with D uncertain. Germline V gives CDR1 MNHEY, CDR2 SMNVEV (reference sequence). There are 9 residues in the CDR3.